The source of this T cell receptor (beta chain) is a study of blood T cell repertoires in COVID-19. Study information: Italy, Spain and the United States were the sources of the convalescent and acute COVID-19 samples. T cells, B-cell-depleted T cells, or PBMCs supplied cDNA or gDNA.

Under the authors' procedure: Reference gene primer amplification yielded estimated nucleated cell counts. Using immunoSEQ multiplex PCR, the repertoire was profiled, and TCRdb retains in-frame clones only, with some absent. V, J and clone size were drawn from that table, and D and trimming were deduced from the DNA. The sample includes about 120,000 clones, about 82% of them seen just once. The source material was peripheral blood. The sequence came from a man in his sixties with active or convalescent COVID-19.

The CDR3 bases are TGTGCCAGCAGTTACTTTGAGACTAGTCGAGAGACCCAGTACTTC. Translating it yields CASSYFETSRETQYF. The chain recombines TRBV6-2 or TRBV6-3 with TRBJ2-5; possible D gene TRBD2, 6 bases. Germline V gene sequence: CDR1 MNHEY, CDR2 SVGEGT. V dropped 1 base and J dropped 4 bases, with 13 bases sitting between them. The CDR3 runs 15 residues.